This T cell receptor beta chain was obtained from a study of T cells in Graves' hyperthyroidism and ophthalmopathy. The CDR3 regions of TCR beta were amplified from RNA transcripts. First-round RT-PCR targeting the TCR CDR3 was performed with the HTBI primer set. TCRdb re-derived calls from the multiplex PCR reads in MiXCR, one entry per CDR3 protein. Of more than 500,000 distinct CDR3 sequences in the sample, about half were seen once. Study-wide results and caveats: Within blood appeared most thyroid clonotypes that had expanded above 0.001.

The V and J ends lost 7 bases and 6 bases respectively, with 18 bases between them. Germline CDR1 ENHRY, CDR2 SYGVKD. The CDR3 contains 14 residues. This clonotype was seen many times. The antigen is not known. This chain links TRBV10-3 with TRBJ1-2; TRBD1 is a possible D gene (5 bases). This sequence originates from an adult woman with Graves' disease, either hyperthyroidism or ophthalmopathy (not recorded which). Specimen: peripheral blood or thyroid tissue (not recorded which). CDR3 sequence (DNA): TGTGCCATCACTCGATCGGTCGGGGGAGATGGCTACACCTTC. Its translation is CAITRSVGGDGYTF.